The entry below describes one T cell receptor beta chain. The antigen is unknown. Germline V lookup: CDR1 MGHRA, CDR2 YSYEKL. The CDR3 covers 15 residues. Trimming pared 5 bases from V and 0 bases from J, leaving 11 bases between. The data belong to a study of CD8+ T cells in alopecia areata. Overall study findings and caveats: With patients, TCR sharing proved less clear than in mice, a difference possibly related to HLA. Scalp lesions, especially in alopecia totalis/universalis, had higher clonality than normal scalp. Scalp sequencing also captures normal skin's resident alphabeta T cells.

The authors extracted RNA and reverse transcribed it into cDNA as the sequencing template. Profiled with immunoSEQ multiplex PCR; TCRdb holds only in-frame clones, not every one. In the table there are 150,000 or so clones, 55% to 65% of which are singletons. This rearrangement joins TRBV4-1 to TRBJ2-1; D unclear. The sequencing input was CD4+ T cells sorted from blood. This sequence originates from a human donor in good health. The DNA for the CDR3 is TGCGCCAGCAGCTCCCCCGGGCACTCCTACAATGAGCAGTTCTTC. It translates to CASSSPGHSYNEQFF.